At least ten counts were recorded for the clone carrying this T cell receptor (beta chain). The CDR3 length is 13 residues. V lost 4 bases and J 4 bases, leaving 10 bases between the germline ends. CDR1 LNHDA and CDR2 SQIVND come from the germline V gene (reference sequence). This sample stems from a study of T cell repertoires in cytomegalovirus infection. Study summary: It was the public TCR beta signatures that indicated both CMV infection and matching HLA type.

TCRdb called the reads again in MiXCR, with one record for every CDR3 protein. The profile covers around 230,000 distinct CDR3 sequences, with approximately 6.7% appearing a single time and around 6.5% taken by the ten largest. This receptor was obtained from a human donor in good health (CMV status not recorded). Some clones in this sample may be carry-over from other donors' samples. The sequencing input was PBMCs. The chain uses TRBV19 and TRBJ1-1; TRBD1 is a possible D gene (5 bases). This CDR3 reads CASSRTKFTEAFF. CDR3 in DNA: TGTGCCAGTAGTAGGACAAAATTCACTGAAGCTTTCTTT.